These 32 T cell receptor beta chains came from one sample sequenced in a study of T-cell reconstitution after alpha-beta-depleted transplantation in children. Library preparation (for TCRbeta) was performed with unique molecular identifiers. TCRdb passed the PCR reads through MiXCR, listing each CDR3 protein once. This table holds 530,000 or so distinct CDR3 sequences, 25% to 30% found once. The starting material was PBMCs, obtained before TCRalphabeta/CD19-depleted stem cell transplant. These receptors were collected from a boy in the first two years of life with Wiskott-Aldrich syndrome, due to receive a stem cell transplant.

V and J are TRBV20-1 and TRBJ2-3, with 8 positions matching TRBD1. Unmatched junction bases numbered 7, after V lost 1 base and J lost 4 bases. The germline V gene encodes CDR1 DFQATT and CDR2 SNEGSKA (reference sequence). This CDR3 is built from 15 residues. CDR3 loop: CSARAPGGNADTQYF. The CDR3 region has the DNA TGCAGTGCTAGAGCCCCAGGGGGCAACGCAGATACGCAGTATTTT.

V gene TRBV25-1 combines with J gene TRBJ2-3; D is unclear. The V and J ends lost 5 bases and 2 bases respectively, with 5 bases between them. The CDR3 runs to 12 residues. Per germline, CDR1 MGHDK and CDR2 SYGVNS. CDR3: CASSRVTDTQYF. Here the CDR3 DNA reads TGTGCCAGCAGTCGGGTCACAGATACGCAGTATTTT.

This clonotype has a handful of counts. This chain joins TRBV6-1 and TRBJ2-7, with TRBD1 matching over 8 bases. Germline CDR1 reads MNHNS; CDR2 reads SASEGT. The trim removed 0 bases at V and 0 bases at J, leaving 16 bases unmatched. The CDR3 has 20 residues. CDR3 in DNA: TGTGCCAGCAGTGAAGCACGGGACAGGTTCCTCACTTTAAGCTCCTACGAGCAGTACTTC. It codes for CASSEARDRFLTLSSYEQYF.

The chain employs TRBV5-1 and TRBJ2-1; TRBD2 agrees at 8 bases. This CDR3 is built from 15 residues. The germline V gene has CDR1 SGHRS and CDR2 YFSETQ. J was trimmed by 2 bases and V by 2 bases; bases with no gene match: 3. The CDR3 reads CASSFGGRTYNEQFF. The CDR3, as DNA: TGCGCCAGCAGCTTTGGCGGGAGGACCTACAATGAGCAGTTCTTC.

This rearrangement joins TRBV20-1 to TRBJ2-1; D is unclear. V was cut by 3 bases and J by 0 bases, with 12 bases left in between. CDR1 DFQATT and CDR2 SNEGSKA come from the germline V gene (reference sequence). CDR3 length equals 15 residues. As DNA, the CDR3 is TGCAGTGCTAGCTCTGTCATAAGCTCCTACAATGAGCAGTTCTTC. It encodes CSASSVISSYNEQFF.

A few counts support this clonotype. The genes are TRBV5-1 and TRBJ2-3; TRBD2 agrees at 8 bases. V dropped 4 bases and J dropped 0; count of bases not matched to a gene: 10. CDR1 is SGHRS, CDR2 YFSETQ, per germline. There are 17 residues in the CDR3. Here the CDR3 reads CASSPGLAGVSTDTQYF. CDR3 DNA: TGCGCCAGCAGCCCAGGGCTAGCGGGCGTAAGCACAGATACGCAGTATTTT.

Only a few counts were recorded for this clonotype. V and J are TRBV4-2 and TRBJ2-5; the D is unclear. CDR1 and CDR2 (germline): LGHNA, YNFKEQ. The CDR3 is 12 amino acids. The V end was cut by 0 bases, the J end by 5 bases, with 4 bases between. CDR3 nucleotide sequence: TGTGCCAGCAGCCAAGATCTGGAGACCCAGTACTTC. Its protein is CASSQDLETQYF.

The V gene is TRBV5-1, the J gene TRBJ2-1; 8 nucleotides match TRBD2. From germline, CDR1 is SGHRS and CDR2 YFSETQ. Trimming cost V 7 bases and J 10 bases; bases outside gene matches: 10. This CDR3 is 13 amino acids long. The CDR3 nucleotides read TGCGCCAGCGGTCGGAGCGGGAGCGAAGAGCAGTTCTTC. This sequence encodes CASGRSGSEEQFF.

The chain joins TRBV5-1 to TRBJ2-7, with 10 bases identical to TRBD1. Germline V gives CDR1 SGHRS, CDR2 YFSETQ. The CDR3 sequence is 14 residues long. V lost 0 bases to trimming and J lost 12 bases; unmatched junction nucleotides: 9. In DNA, the CDR3 is TGCGCCAGCAGCTTGGACGGGAGAGACAGGGGGCGGTACTTC. Protein product: CASSLDGRDRGRYF. Full variable domain (rest looked up from reference TRBV5-1 and TRBJ2-7): KAGVTQTPRYLIKTRGQQVTLSCSPISGHRSVSWYQQTPGQGLQFLFEYFSETQRNKGNFPGRFSGRQFSNSRSEMNVSTLELGDSALYLCASSLDGRDRGRYFGPGTRLTVT.

This clonotype was observed a handful of times. This sequence joins TRBV5-1 and TRBJ2-1; no firm D call. The CDR3 is 13 residues long. CDR1 and CDR2 from the germline V gene are SGHRS and YFSETQ. The V and J ends lost 1 base and 5 bases respectively, with 7 bases between them. CDR3 amino acids: CASSLFLNNEQFF. In DNA form, the CDR3 reads TGCGCCAGCAGCTTGTTTCTAAACAATGAGCAGTTCTTC.

The V call is TRBV20-1, the J call TRBJ2-1; 9 positions agree with TRBD1. CDR1 DFQATT and CDR2 SNEGSKA come from the germline V gene (reference sequence). V shed 3 bases and J 1 base; nucleotides not matched to a gene: 7. CDR3 size: 16 residues. The CDR3 DNA is TGCAGTGCTAGGGGACAGGGTAGGCTATCCTACAATGAGCAGTTCTTC. It encodes CSARGQGRLSYNEQFF.

This clonotype was recorded a few times. The chain carries TRBV7-7 and TRBJ2-5; possible D gene TRBD2, 6 bases. V was clipped by 1 base and J by 4 bases, with 10 bases between them. The CDR3 has 14 amino acids. Germline V gene data show CDR1 as SSHAT and CDR2 as FNYEAQ (reference sequence). The CDR3 region has the DNA TGTGCCAGCAGCTTAGACGGGAGAGTAGAGACCCAGTACTTC. Translation gives CASSLDGRVETQYF.

V usage is TRBV29-1 and J usage is TRBJ1-1; D might be TRBD1 (6 bases). The CDR3 covers 15 residues. V lost 1 base to trimming and J lost 6 bases, with 18 bases between them. Germline V gene sequence: CDR1 SQVTM, CDR2 ANQGSEA. CDR3 sequence reads: CSVEGKAGVPAEAFF. CDR3 nucleotides: TGCAGCGTTGAAGGTAAGGCAGGGGTCCCGGCTGAAGCTTTCTTT.

The rearrangement uses TRBV12-3 or TRBV12-4 and TRBJ2-2; D gene uncertain. There are 16 residues in the CDR3. V gave up 5 bases and J gave up 1 base, with 14 bases separating them. Written as DNA, the CDR3 is TGTGCCAGCAGTCTTTTAGAGACGGTGAACACCGGGGAGCTGTTTTTT. Residues: CASSLLETVNTGELFF.

This clonotype was counted a few times. This sequence joins TRBV20-1 and TRBJ2-1, with TRBD2 matching 10 bases. Germline V CDR1 and CDR2: DFQATT, SNEGSKA (reference sequence). The CDR3 has 13 residues. Trimming at V came to 5 bases and at J to 8 bases, leaving 6 bases not matched to a gene. CDR3 amino acids: CSAPSGSSYEQFF. For the CDR3, the DNA is TGCAGTGCTCCTAGCGGGAGTAGCTATGAGCAGTTCTTC.

This clonotype came up a few times. This chain links TRBV11-2 with TRBJ2-3; tentatively, D is TRBD1 (6 bases). CDR3 size: 15 residues. V was shortened by 3 bases and J by 0 bases, with 10 bases between the two germline ends. CDR1 and CDR2 from the germline V gene are SGHAT and FQNNGV. DNA for the CDR3: TGTGCCAGCAGCTTCAGGGGCACTAGCACAGATACGCAGTATTTT. It yields the protein CASSFRGTSTDTQYF.

Only a few counts were recorded for this clonotype. The CDR3 protein is CSVDRGPDTQYF. The CDR3 nucleotides are TGCAGCGTTGACAGGGGGCCAGATACGCAGTATTTT. The genes are TRBV29-1 and TRBJ2-3, with 8 bases lining up with TRBD1. The CDR3 totals 12 residues. The trim removed 3 bases at V and 4 bases at J, leaving 0 bases unmatched. Germline loops: CDR1 SQVTM, CDR2 ANQGSEA.

V usage is TRBV7-8 and J usage is TRBJ2-3, with D hard to call. The CDR3 contains 15 residues. The V gene lost 5 bases and the J gene lost 2 bases, with 14 bases spanning the gap. Germline assignment: CDR1 SGHVS and CDR2 FQNEAQ. The CDR3 DNA is TGTGCCAGCAGCGAACCAGTGAGGTCCACAGATACGCAGTATTTT. This sequence encodes CASSEPVRSTDTQYF.

V usage is TRBV7-6 and J usage is TRBJ2-5, with 10 bases identical to TRBD2. The V gene's germline CDR1 is SGHVS and CDR2 FNYEAQ. The CDR3 runs 16 residues. The V and J ends lost 5 bases and 5 bases, in that order; junction bases with no gene match: 11. CDR3 loop: CASSLRAGGPGETQYF. CDR3 DNA sequence: TGTGCCAGCAGCCTCAGAGCGGGAGGGCCGGGGGAGACCCAGTACTTC.

The chain joins TRBV4-2 to TRBJ2-6; 9 nucleotides agree with TRBD1. Per the germline V gene, CDR1 is LGHNA and CDR2 is YNFKEQ. With V trimmed by 5 bases and J by 4 bases, 6 bases remained unmatched. The CDR3 totals 16 residues. CDR3 protein: CASSGTGGQGANVLTF. CDR3 coding DNA: TGTGCCAGCAGCGGCACAGGGGGCCAAGGGGCCAACGTCCTGACTTTC.

V gene TRBV20-1 combines with J gene TRBJ2-3; 12 bases match TRBD2. This CDR3 spans 14 amino acids. Germline-derived CDR1 and CDR2 are DFQATT and SNEGSKA (reference sequence). Trimming removed 7 bases from V and 1 base from J; junction bases left unmatched: 3. The CDR3 sequence is CSVPSGRGTDTQYF. CDR3 coding DNA: TGCAGTGTCCCTAGCGGGAGGGGCACAGATACGCAGTATTTT.

The rearrangement uses TRBV24-1 and TRBJ1-2; D is uncertain. V dropped 0 bases and J dropped 7 bases, with 8 bases sitting between them. Germline-derived CDR1 and CDR2 are KGHDR and SFDVKD. This CDR3 comprises 13 residues. CDR3 amino acids: CATSDLNQAGYTF. The CDR3 DNA sequence: TGTGCCACCAGTGATTTGAACCAAGCTGGCTACACCTTC.

Only one count was recorded for this clonotype. V and J are TRBV5-1 and TRBJ2-5, with D maybe TRBD1 (6 bases). The CDR3 is made up of 14 amino acids. Germline V gene lookup returns CDR1 SGHRS and CDR2 YFSETQ. V gave up 4 bases and J gave up 4 bases, with 14 bases separating them. CDR3 in amino acids: CASSIQGLGETQYF. The CDR3 DNA reads TGCGCCAGCAGCATACAGGGTTTGGGAGAGACCCAGTACTTC.

The CDR3, as DNA: TGCGCCAGCAGCTTGGCCGGGCTAGCCTCCTACAATGAGCAGTTCTTC. Residues: CASSLAGLASYNEQFF. This chain joins TRBV5-1 and TRBJ2-1, with D possibly TRBD2 on 5 matching bases. The CDR3 spans 16 residues. Germline V gives CDR1 SGHRS, CDR2 YFSETQ. The V and J ends lost 0 bases and 0 bases respectively, with 10 bases between them.

The V call is TRBV5-1, the J call TRBJ2-5; a possible D gene is TRBD2 (5 bases). Deletions cut 0 bases from V and 5 bases from J, with 11 bases between. This CDR3 contains 14 residues. CDR1 is SGHRS and CDR2 is YFSETQ in the germline V gene. The chain's CDR3 is CASSLEPGSETQYF. DNA of the CDR3: TGCGCCAGCAGCTTGGAGCCGGGGTCCGAGACCCAGTACTTC.

The chain links TRBV4-2 to TRBJ2-3; D gene unclear. The germline V gene encodes CDR1 LGHNA and CDR2 YNFKEQ. CDR3 length: 13 residues. Deletions cut 3 bases from V and 6 bases from J, with 10 bases between. The CDR3 sequence is CASSQAVQDTQYF. In DNA form, the CDR3 reads TGTGCCAGCAGCCAGGCGGTCCAGGATACGCAGTATTTT.

V is TRBV24-1 and J is TRBJ2-1, with 11 bases matching TRBD1. Germline CDR1 and CDR2: KGHDR and SFDVKD. Unmatched junction bases numbered 7, after V lost 5 bases and J lost 8 bases. The CDR3 totals 15 residues. CDR3 sequence reads: CATSVRTGGLDEQFF. The DNA of the CDR3 is TGTGCCACCAGTGTCAGGACAGGGGGCTTGGATGAGCAGTTCTTC.

This CDR3 is CASSPNRAANTGELFF. CDR3 sequence (DNA): TGTGCCAGCTCACCGAACAGGGCTGCGAACACCGGGGAGCTGTTTTTT. The chain carries TRBV18 and TRBJ2-2; tentative D call: TRBD1 (6 bases). V lost 3 bases, J lost 0 bases, and 11 bases lay in between. Germline CDR1 and CDR2: KGHSH and LQKENI. CDR3 length: 16 residues.

This clonotype was observed a few times. J is TRBJ1-6 and V is TRBV2; TRBD1 might be the D (5 bases). CDR1 and CDR2 (germline): SNHLY, FYNNEI. The CDR3 runs to 13 residues. Trimming pared 7 bases from V and 10 bases from J, leaving 14 bases between. CDR3 in amino acids: CASTSLWGSPLHF. The CDR3 coding sequence is TGTGCCAGCACGTCCTTGTGGGGGTCACCCCTCCACTTT.

This clonotype has only a few counts. This CDR3 is CASSRGQGRGDTQYF. As DNA, the CDR3 is TGCGCCAGCAGCCGGGGACAGGGGCGGGGAGATACGCAGTATTTT. The rearrangement links TRBV5-1 to TRBJ2-3; 10 bases line up with TRBD1. CDR3 size: 15 residues. CDR1 and CDR2 (germline): SGHRS, YFSETQ. V lost 4 bases and J lost 5; bases outside the gene matches: 7.

The gene calls are TRBV29-1 and TRBJ2-1; D unresolved. Germline loops: CDR1 SQVTM, CDR2 ANQGSEA. There are 14 residues in the CDR3. The germline V and J ends were trimmed by 7 bases and 4 bases, with 17 bases remaining between them. The DNA for the CDR3 is TGCAGCGCCGCACGCCTAGTATCTTACAATGAGCAGTTCTTC. Encoded protein: CSAARLVSYNEQFF.

A few counts support this clonotype. The chain joins TRBV7-3 to TRBJ2-7, with TRBD2 matching 7 bases. The CDR3 length is 13 residues. Germline values: CDR1 SGHTA, CDR2 FQGTGA. V lost 3 bases to trimming and J lost 5 bases; unmatched junction nucleotides: 4. The CDR3 bases are TGTGCCAGCAGCTTGCAGGGAGGGGACGAGCAGTACTTC. This encodes CASSLQGGDEQYF.